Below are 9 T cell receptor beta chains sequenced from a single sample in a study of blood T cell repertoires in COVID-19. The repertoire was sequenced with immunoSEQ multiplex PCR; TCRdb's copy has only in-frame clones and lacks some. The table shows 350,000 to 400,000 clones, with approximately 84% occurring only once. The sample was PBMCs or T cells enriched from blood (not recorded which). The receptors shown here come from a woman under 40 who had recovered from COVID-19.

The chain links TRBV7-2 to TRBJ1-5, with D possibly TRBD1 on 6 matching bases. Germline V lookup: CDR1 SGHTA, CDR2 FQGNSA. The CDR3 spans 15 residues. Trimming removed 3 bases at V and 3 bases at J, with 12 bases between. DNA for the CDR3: TGTGCCAGCAGCTTCACAGGACAGCACAATCAGCCCCAGCATTTT. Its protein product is CASSFTGQHNQPQHF.

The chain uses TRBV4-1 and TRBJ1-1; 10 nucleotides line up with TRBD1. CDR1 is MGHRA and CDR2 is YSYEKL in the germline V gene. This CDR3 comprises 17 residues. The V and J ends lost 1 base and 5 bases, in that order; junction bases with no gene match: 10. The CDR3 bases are TGCGCCAGCAGCCAAGTAACCGGGACAGGGGTTCCAACTGAAGCTTTCTTT. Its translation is CASSQVTGTGVPTEAFF.

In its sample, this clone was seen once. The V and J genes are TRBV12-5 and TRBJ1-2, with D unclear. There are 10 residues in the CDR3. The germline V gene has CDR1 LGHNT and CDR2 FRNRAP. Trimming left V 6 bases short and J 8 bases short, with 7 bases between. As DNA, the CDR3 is TGTGCTAGTGGGAGGCAAGGCTACACCTTC. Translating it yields CASGRQGYTF.

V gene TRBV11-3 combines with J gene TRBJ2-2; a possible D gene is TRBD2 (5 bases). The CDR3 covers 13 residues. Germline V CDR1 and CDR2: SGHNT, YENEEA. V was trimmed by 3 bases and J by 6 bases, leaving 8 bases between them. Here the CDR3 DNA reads TGTGCCAGCAGCTTCGACGGGGCCGGGGAGCTGTTTTTT. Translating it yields CASSFDGAGELFF.

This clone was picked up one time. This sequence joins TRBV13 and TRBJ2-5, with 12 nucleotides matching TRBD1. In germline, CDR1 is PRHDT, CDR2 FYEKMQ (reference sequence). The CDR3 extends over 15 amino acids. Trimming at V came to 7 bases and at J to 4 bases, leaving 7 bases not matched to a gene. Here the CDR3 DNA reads TGTGCCAGCACCTGGGGGACAGGGGGCCGAGAGACCCAGTACTTC. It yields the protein CASTWGTGGRETQYF.

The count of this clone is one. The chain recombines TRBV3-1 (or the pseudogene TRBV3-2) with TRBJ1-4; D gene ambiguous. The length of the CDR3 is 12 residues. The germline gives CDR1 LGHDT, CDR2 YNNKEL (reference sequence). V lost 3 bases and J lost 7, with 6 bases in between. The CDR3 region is CASSHLGEKLFF. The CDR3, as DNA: TGTGCCAGCAGCCACCTCGGTGAAAAACTGTTTTTT.

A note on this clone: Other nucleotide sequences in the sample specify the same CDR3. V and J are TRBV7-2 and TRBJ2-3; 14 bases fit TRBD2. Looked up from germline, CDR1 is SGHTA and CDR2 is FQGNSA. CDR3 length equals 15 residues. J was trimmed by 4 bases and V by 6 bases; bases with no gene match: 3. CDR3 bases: TGTGCCAGCAGTTCGACTAGCGGGAGGGCAGATACGCAGTATTTT. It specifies CASSSTSGRADTQYF.

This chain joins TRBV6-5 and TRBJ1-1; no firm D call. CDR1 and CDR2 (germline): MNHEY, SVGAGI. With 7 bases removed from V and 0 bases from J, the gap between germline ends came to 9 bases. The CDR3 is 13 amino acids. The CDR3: CASTLQLNTEAFF. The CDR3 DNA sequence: TGTGCCAGCACCCTACAGTTGAACACTGAAGCTTTCTTT.

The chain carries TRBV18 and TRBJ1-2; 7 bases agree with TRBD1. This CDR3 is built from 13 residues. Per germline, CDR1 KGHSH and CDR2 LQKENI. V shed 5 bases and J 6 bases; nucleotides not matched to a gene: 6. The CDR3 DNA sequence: TGTGCCAGCTCAGCCGACAGGGCGGATGGCTACACCTTC. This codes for CASSADRADGYTF.